This entry lists 7 T cell receptor beta chains sequenced from one sample in a study of T cell repertoires in cytomegalovirus infection. These TCRs' antigens remain unknown. TCRdb analysed the reads with MiXCR anew, one entry per CDR3 protein. The profile shows hundreds of thousands of distinct CDR3 sequences, about 39% of them singletons. The sample here was cultured PBMCs, taken from culture after CMV antigen stimulation. The source is a human donor in good health (CMV status not recorded). Some clones in this sample may be carry-over from other donors' samples.

This rearrangement joins TRBV7-2 to TRBJ2-5; 11 bases match TRBD1. Germline CDR1 SGHTA, CDR2 FQGNSA. This CDR3 contains 16 residues. Unmatched junction bases numbered 6, after V lost 5 bases and J lost 1 base. CDR3 in amino acids: CASSVRTGGFQETQYF. CDR3 DNA: TGTGCCAGCAGCGTCCGGACAGGGGGCTTCCAAGAGACCCAGTACTTC.

The rearrangement links TRBV18 to TRBJ1-6, with a weak D call TRBD1 (5 bases). This CDR3 has 15 residues. Germline loops: CDR1 KGHSH, CDR2 LQKENI. V lost 3 bases and J lost 10, with 16 bases in between. CDR3 residues: CASSPRGGVRSPLHF. CDR3 nucleotides: TGTGCCAGCTCACCGCGGGGCGGGGTGCGGTCACCCCTCCACTTT.

This chain joins TRBV6-5 and TRBJ1-3; no firm D call. The CDR3 sequence is 14 residues long. Trimming removed 6 bases from V and 2 bases from J, with 11 bases in between. Germline V gene data show CDR1 as MNHEY and CDR2 as SVGAGI. The CDR3 region is CASRASRTGNTIYF. The DNA for the CDR3 is TGTGCCAGCAGGGCCAGTCGAACTGGAAACACCATATATTTT.

This chain joins TRBV7-9 and TRBJ2-2; the match to TRBD2 covers 9 bases. V shed 3 bases and J 6 bases; nucleotides not matched to a gene: 8. The CDR3 has 16 amino acids. From germline, CDR1 is SEHNR and CDR2 FQNEAQ (reference sequence). The CDR3 nucleotides read TGTGCCAGCAGCTTTGGGCGGCTAGCGGGACCCGGGGAGCTGTTTTTT. This encodes CASSFGRLAGPGELFF.

The chain carries TRBV7-2 and TRBJ2-5, with a tentative D call TRBD2 (5 bases). Germline lookup yields CDR1 SGHTA and CDR2 FQGNSA. The CDR3 has 14 residues. V lost 5 bases and J 0 bases, leaving 10 bases between the germline ends. The CDR3 sequence is CASSPLLDQETQYF. The DNA for the CDR3 is TGTGCCAGCAGCCCTCTACTAGACCAAGAGACCCAGTACTTC. The entire variable domain, with the rest obtained from reference TRBV7-2 and TRBJ2-5, is as follows: GAGVSQSPSNKVTEKGKDVELRCDPISGHTALYWYRQSLGQGLEFLIYFQGNSAPDKSGLPSDRFSAERTGGSVSTLTIQRTQQEDSAVYLCASSPLLDQETQYFGPGTRLLVL.

The table lists this clonotype with a count of one. V gene TRBV2 combines with J gene TRBJ2-7, with a weak D call TRBD2 (6 bases). V was pared by 4 bases and J by 2 bases, with 12 bases between. This CDR3 region has 14 residues. Germline V CDR1 and CDR2: SNHLY, FYNNEI. Here the CDR3 DNA reads TGTGCCAGCAGTGTCACGGGGGTAACCTACGAGCAGTACTTC. Its protein product is CASSVTGVTYEQYF.

This clonotype was counted ten times or more. The rearrangement joins TRBV7-2 to TRBJ2-3; 9 positions agree with TRBD2. Trimming at V came to 6 bases and at J to 2 bases, leaving 9 bases not matched to a gene. Germline assignment: CDR1 SGHTA and CDR2 FQGNSA. CDR3 size: 16 residues. CDR3 residues: CASRAQGGGATDTQYF. In nucleotides, the CDR3 is TGTGCCAGCAGGGCCCAGGGCGGGGGGGCCACAGATACGCAGTATTTT.